Sequencing of this T cell receptor beta chain was carried out in a study of blood T cell repertoires in COVID-19. Original processing methods: The assay estimated nucleated cells by amplifying reference gene primers. The repertoire was sequenced with immunoSEQ multiplex PCR; TCRdb's copy has only in-frame clones and lacks some. That table gives V, J and clone size, and the DNA gave D and trimming. The data contain about 20,000 clones, 80% to 90% of them singletons. Germline V gene data show CDR1 as MDHEN and CDR2 as SYDVKM. This CDR3 is 14 amino acids long. V lost 5 bases and J 0 bases, leaving 10 bases between the germline ends.

This TCR was recovered from a human donor in a cohort sampled during active COVID-19. The source material was peripheral blood. The chain joins TRBV28 to TRBJ1-1; D not resolved. The chain's CDR3 is CASSQQLLNTEAFF. CDR3 in DNA: TGTGCCAGCAGTCAACAGCTATTGAACACTGAAGCTTTCTTT.